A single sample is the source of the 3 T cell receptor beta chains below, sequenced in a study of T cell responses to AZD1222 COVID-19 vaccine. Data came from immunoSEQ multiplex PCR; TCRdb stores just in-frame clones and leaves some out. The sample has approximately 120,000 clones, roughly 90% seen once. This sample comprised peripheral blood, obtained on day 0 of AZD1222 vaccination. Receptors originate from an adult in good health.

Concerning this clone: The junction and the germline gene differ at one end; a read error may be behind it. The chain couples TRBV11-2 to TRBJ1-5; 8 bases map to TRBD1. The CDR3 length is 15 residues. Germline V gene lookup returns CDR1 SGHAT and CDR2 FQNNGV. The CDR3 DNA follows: TGTGCCAGCAGCGTAGACAGGGGCGGCAGACAGCCCCAGCATTTT. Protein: CASSVDRGGRQPQHF.

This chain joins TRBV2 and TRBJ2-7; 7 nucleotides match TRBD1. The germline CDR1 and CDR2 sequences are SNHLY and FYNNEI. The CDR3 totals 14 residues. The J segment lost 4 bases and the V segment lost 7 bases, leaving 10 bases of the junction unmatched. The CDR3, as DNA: TGTGCCAGCAACCGACAGGGTTTTGGGTACGAGCAGTACTTC. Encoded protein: CASNRQGFGYEQYF.

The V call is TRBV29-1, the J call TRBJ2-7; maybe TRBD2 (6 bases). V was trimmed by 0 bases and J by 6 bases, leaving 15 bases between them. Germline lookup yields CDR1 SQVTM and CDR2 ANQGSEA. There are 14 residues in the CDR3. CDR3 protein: CSVEDRGGVGEQYF. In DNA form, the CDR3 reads TGCAGCGTTGAAGACCGGGGCGGGGTCGGCGAGCAGTACTTC.